The 21 T cell receptor beta chains reported below all come from one sample, sequenced in a study of blood T cell repertoires in COVID-19. Sequencing used immunoSEQ multiplex PCR; TCRdb keeps in-frame clones, though not all of them. Among around 250,000 clones listed, about 81% were seen once. The sequenced sample was PBMCs or T cells enriched from blood (not recorded which). These receptors originate from a man younger than 45 with acute COVID-19.

The V call is TRBV15, the J call TRBJ1-2; 7 nucleotides align to TRBD1. The CDR3 sequence is 13 residues long. Unmatched junction bases numbered 6, after V lost 4 bases and J lost 7 bases. From germline, CDR1 is LNHNV and CDR2 YYDKDF (reference sequence). CDR3 region: CATSNDRVGGYTF. CDR3 bases: TGTGCCACCAGCAACGACAGGGTGGGTGGCTACACCTTC.

The sample holds a few counts of this clone. The chain couples TRBV19 to TRBJ1-1, with 7 bases that match TRBD1. The germline V gene encodes CDR1 LNHDA and CDR2 SQIVND (reference sequence). The ends lost 10 bases at V and 1 base at J; junction bases unmatched: 6. This CDR3 has 13 residues. CDR3 residues: CATRGGQNTEAFF. DNA for the CDR3: TGTGCCACTAGAGGGGGCCAGAACACTGAAGCTTTCTTT.

This rearrangement joins TRBV4-3 to TRBJ2-4, with TRBD2 identical over 7 bases. The CDR3 is 16 amino acids. The germline gives CDR1 LGHNA, CDR2 YSLEER. V dropped 1 base and J dropped 0; count of bases not matched to a gene: 3. As DNA, the CDR3 is TGCGCCAGCAGCCAAGGGGAGGGACTAGCCAAAAACATTCAGTACTTC. Encoded protein: CASSQGEGLAKNIQYF.

The J gene is TRBJ2-5, the V gene TRBV6-5; TRBD2 agrees at 8 bases. Germline V gives CDR1 MNHEY, CDR2 SVGAGI. The junction had 8 bases not matched to a gene; V was cut back by 6 bases and J by 2 bases. The CDR3 length is 15 residues. CDR3 amino acids: CASSLLRGVQETQYF. CDR3 in DNA: TGTGCCAGCAGCTTATTGCGGGGGGTACAAGAGACCCAGTACTTC.

The J gene is TRBJ1-1, the V gene TRBV29-1; 9 bases agree with TRBD1. The germline gives CDR1 SQVTM, CDR2 ANQGSEA. The CDR3 has 12 residues. Trimming removed 8 bases from V and 6 bases from J; junction bases left unmatched: 7. CDR3 region: CSYGQGTAEAFF. DNA for the CDR3: TGCAGCTACGGACAGGGGACGGCTGAAGCTTTCTTT.

The chain employs TRBV7-2 and TRBJ1-5; D uncertain. CDR1 is SGHTA and CDR2 is FQGNSA in the germline V gene. Trimming took 7 bases from V and 4 from J, leaving 14 bases between them. This CDR3 region has 14 residues. The CDR3 reads CASTVARGNQPQHF. For the CDR3, the DNA is TGTGCCAGCACCGTTGCCAGAGGTAATCAGCCCCAGCATTTT.

This chain joins TRBV12-5 and TRBJ1-1; D is perhaps TRBD1 (5 bases). The CDR3 is 14 residues long. Looked up from germline, CDR1 is LGHNT and CDR2 is FRNRAP. The V end was cut by 5 bases, the J end by 6 bases, with 16 bases between. The CDR3 protein is CASGPAGRGAEAFF. Here the CDR3 DNA reads TGTGCTAGTGGTCCCGCGGGGAGGGGCGCTGAAGCTTTCTTT.

This clone came up a few times. This chain joins TRBV12-3 or TRBV12-4 and TRBJ2-5; D is unclear. This CDR3 has 13 amino acids. Trimming pared 3 bases from V and 2 bases from J, leaving 7 bases between. CDR3: CASSLTSQETQYF. DNA for the CDR3: TGTGCCAGCAGTTTGACTTCTCAAGAGACCCAGTACTTC.

CDR3 coding DNA: TGTGCCAGCAGCTTGGTGGGACAGGGGTTTAACTACACCTTC. Translation gives CASSLVGQGFNYTF. V is TRBV7-2 and J is TRBJ1-2, with 10 nucleotides matching TRBD1. V was clipped by 3 bases and J by 10 bases; unmatched bases: 8. This CDR3 is built from 14 residues. Germline CDR1 reads SGHTA; CDR2 reads FQGNSA.

V usage is TRBV6-4 and J usage is TRBJ2-2; TRBD1 matches at 9 bases. The length of the CDR3 is 14 residues. J gave up 5 bases and V 5 bases, and 3 bases lay outside the gene matches. Germline assignment: CDR1 MRHNA and CDR2 SNTAGT. CDR3 amino acids: CASSTGTGTGELFF. The CDR3 coding sequence is TGTGCCAGCAGTACCGGGACAGGGACCGGGGAGCTGTTTTTT.

The chain combines TRBV11-2 with TRBJ1-2; 10 positions agree with TRBD1. Germline loops: CDR1 SGHAT, CDR2 FQNNGV. The V segment lost 5 bases and the J segment 4 bases; nucleotides outside the gene matches: 4. The CDR3 sequence is 14 residues long. CDR3 sequence (DNA): TGTGCCAGCAGCGCGGACAGGGGGACCTATGGCTACACCTTC. As protein: CASSADRGTYGYTF. Complete variable domain (other parts from reference TRBV11-2 and TRBJ1-2): EAGVAQSPRYKIIEKRQSVAFWCNPISGHATLYWYQQILGQGPKLLIQFQNNGVVDDSQLPKDRFSAERLKGVDSTLKIQPAKLEDSAVYLCASSADRGTYGYTFGSGTRLTVV.

This clone turned up a few times. The CDR3 nucleotides read TGTGCCAGCAGTCCCCCTGGGACTAGCGCCTCCGGCCAGTACGTC. Translated, it gives CASSPPGTSASGQYV. This chain uses TRBV2 with TRBJ2-7, with 10 bases lining up with TRBD2. The CDR3 consists of 15 residues. In germline, CDR1 is SNHLY, CDR2 FYNNEI. Trimming cost V 5 bases and J 10 bases; bases outside gene matches: 14.

The rearrangement links TRBV9 to TRBJ1-6; 10 nucleotides line up with TRBD1. The CDR3 runs 15 residues. V lost 2 bases to trimming and J lost 9 bases; unmatched junction nucleotides: 5. In germline, CDR1 is SGDLS, CDR2 YYNGEE. The chain's CDR3 is CASSVTGTGASPLHF. In nucleotides, the CDR3 is TGTGCCAGCAGCGTGACCGGGACAGGGGCTTCACCCCTCCACTTT.

The chain recombines TRBV27 with TRBJ2-3; no reliable D call. The CDR3 has 14 amino acids. Trimming cost V 2 bases and J 1 base, with 7 bases left between them. CDR1 is MNHEY, CDR2 SMNVEV, per germline (reference sequence). DNA for the CDR3: TGTGCCAGCAGTTTAGTCCCAGGCACAGATACGCAGTATTTT. Translating it yields CASSLVPGTDTQYF.

J is TRBJ1-6 and V is TRBV5-6, with 7 bases aligning to TRBD1. Germline loops: CDR1 SGHDT, CDR2 YYEEEE. Losses at the gene ends were 9 bases for V and 7 bases for J; bases not matched to a gene: 13. The CDR3 spans 15 residues. CDR3 sequence (DNA): TGTGCCACCGGCACAGGACAGGCAAGGAATTCACCCCTCCACTTT. Its translation is CATGTGQARNSPLHF.

The V and J genes are TRBV7-9 and TRBJ2-1; 7 positions agree with TRBD1. The CDR3 is made up of 15 amino acids. Per germline, CDR1 SEHNR and CDR2 FQNEAQ (reference sequence). J gave up 0 bases and V 5 bases, and 4 bases lay outside the gene matches. CDR3 in amino acids: CASSETGSSYNEQFF. DNA for the CDR3: TGTGCCAGCAGCGAGACAGGGAGCTCCTACAATGAGCAGTTCTTC.

On this clone itself: The junction shows a germline mismatch at one end, possibly a read error. CDR3 DNA sequence: TGTGCCAGCAGCTTTGGGGCCGAAGGTTATGGCTACACCTTC. As protein: CASSFGAEGYGYTF. This chain links TRBV5-1 with TRBJ1-2; a weak D match, TRBD1 (5 bases). Looked up from germline, CDR1 is SGHRS and CDR2 is YFSETQ. This CDR3 comprises 14 residues.

This clone was detected only a few times. The chain links TRBV3-1 (or the pseudogene TRBV3-2) to TRBJ2-2; D not certain. Trimming left V 5 bases short and J 2 bases short, with 15 bases between. The CDR3 consists of 16 residues. Germline V gene lookup returns CDR1 LGHDT and CDR2 YNNKEL (reference sequence). The CDR3 coding sequence is TGTGCCAGCAGCTCCCACGCTGCGGCTAACACCGGGGAGCTGTTTTTT. It encodes CASSSHAAANTGELFF.

As to this clone: A much larger clone differs from this one at a single base, so this may be a read error. This chain connects TRBV6-6 to TRBJ2-2; D is possibly TRBD2 (6 bases). Trimming left V 0 bases short and J 6 bases short, with 8 bases between. The CDR3 covers 14 residues. The V gene's germline CDR1 is MNHNY and CDR2 SVGAGI (reference sequence). Written as DNA, the CDR3 is TGTGCCAGCAGTTACTCCGGGGAGGCCGGGGAGCTGTTTTTT. Translation gives CASSYSGEAGELFF.

This rearrangement joins TRBV6-6 to TRBJ1-6; a possible D gene is TRBD1 (6 bases). CDR3 length: 15 amino acids. V lost 6 bases to trimming and J lost 0 bases, with 9 bases between them. Germline lookup yields CDR1 MNHNY and CDR2 SVGAGI (reference sequence). CDR3 sequence reads: CASREDSSYNSPLHF. CDR3 coding DNA: TGTGCCAGCAGGGAGGACAGCTCCTATAATTCACCCCTCCACTTT.

This sequence joins TRBV18 and TRBJ1-2, with D possibly TRBD1 on 5 matching bases. The CDR3 has 13 residues. Germline assignment: CDR1 KGHSH and CDR2 LQKENI. V was clipped by 0 bases and J by 8 bases, with 10 bases between them. CDR3 DNA: TGTGCCAGCTCACCACCTCCAGGGCTCGGCTACACCTTC. It specifies CASSPPPGLGYTF.